The clone carrying this TCR beta chain was counted a single time. These data originate in a study of blood T cell repertoires in COVID-19. The wider study: COVID-19 samples, acute and convalescent, were from the United States, Italy and Spain. Sample material is recorded as cDNA or gDNA derived from T cells, B-cell-depleted T cells, or PBMCs.

Clones were sequenced by immunoSEQ multiplex PCR, and TCRdb holds only the in-frame ones, with some missing. Altogether tens of thousands of clones are present, approximately 89% being singletons, with the ten largest covering 4.5% to 5%. Sequences were obtained from peripheral blood. This TCR was recovered from a woman in her forties or fifties with active COVID-19.

CDR3: CASRGLAGGYSKVYEQYF. CDR3 DNA sequence: TGTGCCAGCAGAGGACTAGCGGGAGGATATAGTAAAGTTTACGAGCAGTACTTC. The V and J genes are TRBV11-2 and TRBJ2-7; 14 positions agree with TRBD2. The CDR3 sequence is 18 residues long. Germline V gene sequence: CDR1 SGHAT, CDR2 FQNNGV. With V trimmed by 6 bases and J by 4 bases, 14 bases remained unmatched.